Following are 5 T cell receptor beta chains from one sample sequenced in a study of response to subunit inactivated influenza vaccine. TCRdb fed the RT-PCR reads into MiXCR, producing one record per CDR3 protein. The sample includes about 540,000 distinct CDR3 sequences, around 25% seen only once; the top ten take about 3%. These data are also associated with another study on T cells expressing NK-cell markers. As that report states: Making the TCR beta cDNA relied on 5'RACE template switching with UMIs.

The sample here was CD4+ T cells sorted from PBMCs, taken less than 13 days after vaccination. Receptor source: a man aged 50 to 60 who received an inactivated influenza vaccine.

Only a few counts were recorded for this clonotype. This chain connects TRBV11-2 to TRBJ2-2; D is possibly TRBD2 (5 bases). Trimming took 3 bases from V and 2 from J, leaving 13 bases between them. Germline-derived CDR1 and CDR2 are SGHAT and FQNNGV. This CDR3 contains 16 residues. This CDR3 is CASSLGAGLNTGELFF. Here the CDR3 DNA reads TGTGCCAGCAGCTTGGGTGCAGGACTTAACACCGGGGAGCTGTTTTTT.

The table lists this clonotype with a few counts. The gene calls are TRBV6-2 or TRBV6-3 and TRBJ1-2, with D uncertain. Trimming removed 1 base from V and 8 bases from J, with 17 bases in between. This CDR3 region has 15 residues. Looked up from germline, CDR1 is MNHEY and CDR2 is SVGEGT. CDR3 loop: CASSYYAMRIAGYTF. Written as DNA, the CDR3 is TGTGCCAGCAGTTACTACGCCATGAGGATTGCCGGCTACACCTTC.

This rearrangement joins TRBV2 to TRBJ2-1, with 10 positions matching TRBD1. This CDR3 has 15 amino acids. V was pared by 4 bases and J by 3 bases, with 3 bases of the junction left unmatched. Looked up from germline, CDR1 is SNHLY and CDR2 is FYNNEI. CDR3 loop: CASSGQGAGYNEQFF. The CDR3 DNA follows: TGTGCCAGCAGTGGACAGGGGGCAGGCTACAATGAGCAGTTCTTC.

In this sample, this clonotype turned up a few times. This chain joins TRBV29-1 and TRBJ2-2, with TRBD2 matching over 8 bases. J was trimmed by 0 bases and V by 6 bases; bases with no gene match: 6. This CDR3 spans 15 amino acids. Germline V gene sequence: CDR1 SQVTM, CDR2 ANQGSEA. CDR3 in amino acids: CSVRTGLANTGELFF. CDR3 DNA sequence: TGCAGCGTGCGAACGGGACTAGCGAACACCGGGGAGCTGTTTTTT.

This clonotype was found a few times. The rearrangement joins TRBV24-1 to TRBJ2-1; no clear D. Germline CDR1 and CDR2: KGHDR and SFDVKD. The CDR3 covers 15 residues. Trimming shortened V by 3 bases and J by 7 bases, and 15 bases separated the two germline ends. The CDR3, as DNA: TGTGCCACCAGTGATCGGCAAGCTGGATTGAATGAGCAGTTCTTC. Its protein is CATSDRQAGLNEQFF.